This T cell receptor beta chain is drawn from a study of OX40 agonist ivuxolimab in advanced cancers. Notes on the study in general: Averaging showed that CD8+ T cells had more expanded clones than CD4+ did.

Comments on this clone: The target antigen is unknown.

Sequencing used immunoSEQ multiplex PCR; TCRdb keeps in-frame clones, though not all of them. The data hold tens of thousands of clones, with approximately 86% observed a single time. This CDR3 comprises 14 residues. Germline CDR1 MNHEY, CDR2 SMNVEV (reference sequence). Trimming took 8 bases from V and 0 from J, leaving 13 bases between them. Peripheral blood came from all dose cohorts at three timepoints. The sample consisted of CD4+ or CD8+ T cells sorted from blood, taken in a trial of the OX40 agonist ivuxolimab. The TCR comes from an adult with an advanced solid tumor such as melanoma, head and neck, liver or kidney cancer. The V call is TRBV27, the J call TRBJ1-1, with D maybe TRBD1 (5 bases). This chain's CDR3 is CASCKRGLNTEAFF. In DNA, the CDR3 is TGTGCCAGCTGCAAAAGGGGTTTGAACACTGAAGCTTTCTTT.